This paragraph covers one T cell receptor beta chain sequence. The antigen remains unidentified. These data originate in a study of T-cell memory formation after mild COVID-19. Study-level information: For the most part, TCR clusters were specific to one donor.

The 5'RACE method, run with constant-segment primers, produced TCR alpha and TCR beta cDNA libraries (carrying sample barcodes and UMIs). TCRdb called the 5' RACE reads again in MiXCR, with one record for every CDR3 protein. Of about half a million distinct CDR3 sequences listed, roughly 20% are singletons. Whole-study results and caveats: Cross-reactive memory seemingly joined, as some responding clones were found in pre-infection memory. Day 15 to 85 contractors were CD4/CD8 balanced; later expanders leaned CD4+.

Trimming left V 1 base short and J 1 base short, with 7 bases between. There are 14 residues in the CDR3. The germline V gene has CDR1 LNHNV and CDR2 YYDKDF (reference sequence). This receptor was taken from an adult woman who had mild COVID-19 (a few samples of this study predate the infection). Cell type and time point are not known. This rearrangement joins TRBV15 to TRBJ2-5; D is possibly TRBD2 (6 bases). The sequenced sample was PBMCs or a T cell subset sorted from them (not recorded which). The CDR3 DNA reads TGTGCCACCAGCAGAGCGGGAGTCCAAGAGACCCAGTACTTC. Translating gives CATSRAGVQETQYF.